The sequence of this TCR beta chain was determined in a study of tumor and adjacent non-tumor tissue in lung cancer. On the study more broadly: Each sample yielded roughly 4 million productive TCRbeta reads on average. Study-level results: Tumor repertoires had a smaller top 100 clone share than normal lung. Higher tumor TCR diversity was associated with shorter survival.

This clonotype showed up many times. Its specificity is unknown. This sample's RNA came from whole unsorted tissue. Chemotherapy-naive patients with new lung cancer underwent thoracic surgery in China, August–late 2014. This CDR3 comprises 13 residues. Trimming cost V 2 bases and J 1 base, with 4 bases left between them. CDR1 is SGHAT, CDR2 FQNNGV, per germline. TCRbeta libraries were built with three rounds of nested PCR, modified from ARM-PCR. Each CDR3 protein is one row after TCRdb ran MiXCR on the multiplex PCR reads. Among 200,000 to 250,000 distinct CDR3 sequences listed, less than 80% were seen once.

This rearrangement joins TRBV11-2 to TRBJ2-3; unclear D gene. Sequenced sample: lung tumor tissue. This sequence originates from a man aged 55 to 69 with non-small cell lung cancer. CDR3: CASSLLGTDTQYF. The CDR3 DNA reads TGTGCCAGCAGCTTACTCGGCACAGATACGCAGTATTTT. Complete variable domain (other parts from reference TRBV11-2 and TRBJ2-3): EAGVAQSPRYKIIEKRQSVAFWCNPISGHATLYWYQQILGQGPKLLIQFQNNGVVDDSQLPKDRFSAERLKGVDSTLKIQPAKLEDSAVYLCASSLLGTDTQYFGPGTRLTVL.